This TCR beta chain derives from a study of T cells in Graves' hyperthyroidism and ophthalmopathy. Many counts were recorded for this clonotype. The CDR3 extends over 14 amino acids. The germline V gene has CDR1 SGHAT and CDR2 FQNNGV. V was clipped by 6 bases and J by 3 bases, with 15 bases between them. From RNA transcripts, TCR beta CDR3 regions were amplified. The HTBI primer set was used in a first-round RT-PCR of the TCR CDR3. TCRdb called the multiplex PCR reads again in MiXCR, with one record for every CDR3 protein. The profile shows some 510,000 distinct CDR3 sequences, less than 25% of them singletons.

J is TRBJ2-7 and V is TRBV11-2; maybe TRBD2 (5 bases). The sequence was obtained from a young man with Graves' hyperthyroidism. Source material: blood. CDR3 sequence reads: CASSLTSRGYEQYF. The CDR3 nucleotides read TGTGCCAGCAGTTTGACCAGCCGGGGCTACGAGCAGTACTTC.